Listed here is a single T cell receptor beta chain. This record belongs to a study of T cell responses to AZD1222 COVID-19 vaccine. Germline CDR1 and CDR2: SGHNT and YENEEA. V was pared by 2 bases and J by 3 bases, with 21 bases between. The CDR3 sequence is 18 residues long. Repertoires were generated with immunoSEQ multiplex PCR, while TCRdb's copy carries only in-frame clones and drops some. The table lists 95,000 to 150,000 clones, 80% to 90% of them singletons. The receptor comes from an adult in good health. The J gene is TRBJ2-3, the V gene TRBV11-3; D not certain. The starting material was peripheral blood, obtained on day 0 of AZD1222 vaccination. The CDR3 sequence is CASSLQASLGGVTDTQYF. The CDR3 DNA sequence: TGTGCCAGCAGCTTACAGGCCAGCCTCGGTGGTGTGACAGATACGCAGTATTTT.